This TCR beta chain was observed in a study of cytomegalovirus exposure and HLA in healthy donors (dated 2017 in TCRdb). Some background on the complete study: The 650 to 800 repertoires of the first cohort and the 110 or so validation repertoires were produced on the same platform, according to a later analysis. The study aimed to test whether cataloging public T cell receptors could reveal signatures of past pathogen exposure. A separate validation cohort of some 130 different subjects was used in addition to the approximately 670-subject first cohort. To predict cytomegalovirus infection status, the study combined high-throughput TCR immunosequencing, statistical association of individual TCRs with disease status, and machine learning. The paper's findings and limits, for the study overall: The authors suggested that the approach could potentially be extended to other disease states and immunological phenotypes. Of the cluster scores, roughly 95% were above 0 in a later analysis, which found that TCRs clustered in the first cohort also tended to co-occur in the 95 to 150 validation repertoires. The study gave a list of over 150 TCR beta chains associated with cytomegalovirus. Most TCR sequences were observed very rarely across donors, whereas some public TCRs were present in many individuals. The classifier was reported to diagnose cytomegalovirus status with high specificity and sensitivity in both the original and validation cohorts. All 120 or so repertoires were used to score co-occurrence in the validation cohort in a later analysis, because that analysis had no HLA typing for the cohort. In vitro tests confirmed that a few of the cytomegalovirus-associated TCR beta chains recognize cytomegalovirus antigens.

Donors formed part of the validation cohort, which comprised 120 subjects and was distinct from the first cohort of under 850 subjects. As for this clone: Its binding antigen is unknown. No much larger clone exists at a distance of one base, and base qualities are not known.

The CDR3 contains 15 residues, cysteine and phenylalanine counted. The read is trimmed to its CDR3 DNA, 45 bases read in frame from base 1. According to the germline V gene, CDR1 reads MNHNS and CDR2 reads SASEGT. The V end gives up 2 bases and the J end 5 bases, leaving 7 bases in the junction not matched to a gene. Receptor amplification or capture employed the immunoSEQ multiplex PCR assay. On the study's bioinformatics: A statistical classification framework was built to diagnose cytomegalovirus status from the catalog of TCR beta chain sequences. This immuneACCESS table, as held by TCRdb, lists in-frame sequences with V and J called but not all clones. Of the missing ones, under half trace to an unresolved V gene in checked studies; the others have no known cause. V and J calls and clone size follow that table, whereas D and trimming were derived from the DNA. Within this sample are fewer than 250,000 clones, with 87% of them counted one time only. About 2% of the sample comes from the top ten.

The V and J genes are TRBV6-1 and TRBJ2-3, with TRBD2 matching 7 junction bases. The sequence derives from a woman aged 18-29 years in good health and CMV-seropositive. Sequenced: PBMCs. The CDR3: CASSETREVEDTQYF. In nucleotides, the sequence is TGTGCCAGCAGTGAAACCCGGGAGGTAGAAGATACGCAGTATTTT.